The 29 T cell receptor beta chains below all came from one sample that was sequenced in a study of CD8+ T cells in alopecia areata. Extracted from the samples, RNA was reverse transcribed into cDNA to serve as the sequencing template. Generated by immunoSEQ multiplex PCR, the TCRdb table keeps only in-frame clones and is missing some. Of 110,000 or so clones in the sample, approximately 61% were seen once. The sequencing sample was made of NKG2D-low CD8+ T cells sorted from blood. These receptors came from a human donor with alopecia areata.

This clone has a single count. The rearrangement uses TRBV5-4 and TRBJ2-1, with a weak D call TRBD2 (5 bases). V was clipped by 0 bases and J by 2 bases, with 9 bases between them. CDR1 and CDR2 from the germline V gene are SGHNT and YYREEE (reference sequence). The CDR3 runs 15 residues. CDR3 DNA sequence: TGTGCCAGCAGCTTGGCCGGGGTGACCTACAATGAGCAGTTCTTC. This encodes CASSLAGVTYNEQFF. The entire variable domain, with the rest obtained from reference TRBV5-4 and TRBJ2-1, is as follows: ETGVTQSPTHLIKTRGQQVTLRCSSQSGHNTVSWYQQALGQGPQFIFQYYREEENGRGNFPPRFSGLQFPNYSSELNVNALELDDSALYLCASSLAGVTYNEQFFGPGTRLTVL.

Only a few counts were recorded for this clone. The V call is TRBV15, the J call TRBJ2-1, with 7 positions matching TRBD2. The CDR3 totals 15 residues. The V segment lost 5 bases and the J segment 4 bases; nucleotides outside the gene matches: 8. In germline, CDR1 is LNHNV, CDR2 YYDKDF (reference sequence). The CDR3 DNA reads as TGTGCCACCAGCTTCCGGACTAGTACGTACAATGAGCAGTTCTTC. This codes for CATSFRTSTYNEQFF.

The V and J genes are TRBV27 and TRBJ2-1; perhaps TRBD1 as D (5 bases). Germline assignment: CDR1 MNHEY and CDR2 SMNVEV (reference sequence). This CDR3 contains 15 residues. V was shortened by 4 bases and J by 8 bases, with 18 bases between the two germline ends. This chain's CDR3 is CASSSRQFSIDEQFF. The CDR3 bases are TGTGCCAGCAGTTCTAGACAGTTCTCTATTGATGAGCAGTTCTTC.

The J gene is TRBJ2-5, the V gene TRBV6-1; 7 bases match TRBD2. CDR1 is MNHNS and CDR2 is SASEGT in the germline V gene. The CDR3 has 14 amino acids. The ends lost 7 bases at V and 4 bases at J; junction bases unmatched: 9. Here the CDR3 DNA reads TGTGCCAGCAAGAGGCTAGCGGATGGAGAGACCCAGTACTTC. Translated: CASKRLADGETQYF.

The chain links TRBV28 to TRBJ2-3; D may be TRBD1 (5 bases). Germline-derived CDR1 and CDR2 are MDHEN and SYDVKM. V lost 3 bases, J lost 5 bases, and 15 bases lay in between. The CDR3 is 15 residues long. The CDR3 is CASSFSGRVGDTQYF. DNA of the CDR3: TGTGCCAGCAGTTTTTCAGGCAGGGTTGGAGATACGCAGTATTTT. The full variable domain, with the rest looked up from reference TRBV28 and TRBJ2-3, is DVKVTQSSRYLVKRTGEKVFLECVQDMDHENMFWYRQDPGLGLRLIYFSYDVKMKEKGDIPEGYSVSREKKERFSLILESASTNQTSMYLCASSFSGRVGDTQYFGPGTRLTVL.

This clone was detected only a few times. The chain joins TRBV5-6 to TRBJ1-2; 8 bases line up with TRBD1. The CDR3 contains 14 residues. Germline trimming cut 4 bases from V and 6 bases from J; bases unmatched to any gene: 8. Germline CDR1 is SGHDT and CDR2 is YYEEEE. The chain's CDR3 is CASSLGGQAHGYTF. DNA for the CDR3: TGTGCCAGCAGCCTGGGGGGACAGGCCCATGGCTACACCTTC.

The chain couples TRBV9 to TRBJ2-7, with TRBD2 identical over 9 bases. The CDR3 extends over 14 amino acids. Trimming cost V 5 bases and J 1 base; bases outside gene matches: 4. Germline V gene sequence: CDR1 SGDLS, CDR2 YYNGEE. CDR3: CASSPSGTSYEQYF. The CDR3 DNA follows: TGTGCCAGCAGTCCTAGCGGGACTTCCTACGAGCAGTACTTC. The variable domain in full, completed from reference TRBV9 and TRBJ2-7, reads DSGVTQTPKHLITATGQRVTLRCSPRSGDLSVYWYQQSLDQGLQFLIQYYNGEERAKGNILERFSAQQFPDLHSELNLSSLELGDSALYFCASSPSGTSYEQYFGPGTRLTVT.

V is TRBV5-6 and J is TRBJ1-4; 9 positions agree with TRBD1. The junction had 10 bases not matched to a gene; V was cut back by 1 base and J by 6 bases. CDR3 length: 17 amino acids. CDR1 SGHDT and CDR2 YYEEEE come from the germline V gene. CDR3 region: CASSLYDTGGSDEKLFF. CDR3 in DNA: TGTGCCAGCAGCTTGTACGATACAGGGGGCTCGGATGAAAAACTGTTTTTT.

The chain links TRBV29-1 to TRBJ2-1; no reliable D call. The germline V and J ends were trimmed by 0 bases and 0 bases, with 9 bases remaining between them. From germline, CDR1 is SQVTM and CDR2 ANQGSEA. There are 15 residues in the CDR3. CDR3 sequence (DNA): TGCAGCGTTGAAGACCAAAGAAGCTCCTACAATGAGCAGTTCTTC. This encodes CSVEDQRSSYNEQFF.

The chain carries TRBV7-3 and TRBJ2-5; D gene ambiguous. V was clipped by 8 bases and J by 5 bases, with 12 bases between them. Germline V CDR1 and CDR2: SGHTA, FQGTGA. CDR3 length: 12 residues. The CDR3 spells CASRRVFETQYF. CDR3 nucleotides: TGTGCCAGCCGTCGGGTCTTCGAGACCCAGTACTTC.

This chain links TRBV27 with TRBJ2-5; D might be TRBD2 (6 bases). The CDR3 extends over 13 amino acids. Trimming stripped 2 bases from V and 7 bases from J, with 11 bases between. Looked up from germline, CDR1 is MNHEY and CDR2 is SMNVEV (reference sequence). CDR3 amino acids: CASSLRESGTQYF. In DNA form, the CDR3 reads TGTGCCAGCAGTTTACGGGAGTCGGGGACCCAGTACTTC.

The chain couples TRBV20-1 to TRBJ1-2, with D tentatively TRBD1 (5 bases). This CDR3 comprises 10 residues. CDR1 and CDR2 (germline): DFQATT, SNEGSKA (reference sequence). CDR3 loop: CSTGAYGYTF. DNA for the CDR3: TGCAGCACAGGCGCCTATGGCTACACCTTC.

This chain uses TRBV28 with TRBJ2-7, with TRBD2 matching 10 bases. Trimming cost V 6 bases and J 7 bases; bases outside gene matches: 15. The length of the CDR3 is 16 residues. Germline V gene sequence: CDR1 MDHEN, CDR2 SYDVKM. CDR3 region: CASRDYVTSGIEEQYF. The CDR3, as DNA: TGTGCCAGCAGAGATTACGTAACTAGCGGGATTGAAGAGCAGTACTTC.

The V and J genes are TRBV11-2 and TRBJ2-7; D uncertain. The CDR3 loop spans 14 amino acids. CDR1 SGHAT and CDR2 FQNNGV come from the germline V gene. V was pared by 1 base and J by 0 bases, with 7 bases between. Here the CDR3 reads CASSLGWSSYEQYF. The CDR3 DNA reads TGTGCCAGCAGCTTAGGCTGGAGCTCCTACGAGCAGTACTTC.

V is TRBV7-6 and J is TRBJ2-7; D is possibly TRBD2 (6 bases). The V gene lost 5 bases and the J gene lost 5 bases, with 16 bases spanning the gap. Germline loops: CDR1 SGHVS, CDR2 FNYEAQ. The length of the CDR3 is 14 residues. The CDR3 is CASSAVGLGDEQYF. CDR3 in DNA: TGTGCCAGCAGCGCTGTGGGACTGGGGGACGAGCAGTACTTC.

The V and J genes are TRBV7-9 and TRBJ1-1; TRBD1 aligns across 8 bases. Looked up from germline, CDR1 is SEHNR and CDR2 is FQNEAQ (reference sequence). With 4 bases clipped from V and 0 bases from J, the junction kept 7 bases outside the gene matches. This CDR3 is built from 16 residues. The chain's CDR3 is CASSSDRGGMNTEAFF. The CDR3 nucleotides read TGTGCCAGCAGCTCTGACAGGGGAGGGATGAACACTGAAGCTTTCTTT.

The table lists this clone with a few counts. J is TRBJ2-3 and V is TRBV7-3; perhaps TRBD1 as D (6 bases). V shed 4 bases and J shed 4 bases, with 21 bases lying between them. The CDR3 is 17 amino acids. Germline assignment: CDR1 SGHTA and CDR2 FQGTGA. CDR3 sequence (DNA): TGTGCCAGCAGCTCAACAGGGAGAAGTCAACCGGCAGATACGCAGTATTTT. Amino acids: CASSSTGRSQPADTQYF.

The chain has TRBV28 and TRBJ2-1; 7 positions match TRBD2. V gave up 7 bases and J gave up 7 bases; unmatched junction bases: 4. CDR3 length equals 12 residues. CDR1 and CDR2 from the germline V gene are MDHEN and SYDVKM. The CDR3 protein is CASTGLENEQFF. CDR3 bases: TGTGCCAGCACCGGACTAGAGAATGAGCAGTTCTTC. Supplemented by reference TRBV28 and TRBJ2-1, the full variable domain reads DVKVTQSSRYLVKRTGEKVFLECVQDMDHENMFWYRQDPGLGLRLIYFSYDVKMKEKGDIPEGYSVSREKKERFSLILESASTNQTSMYLCASTGLENEQFFGPGTRLTVL.

This chain links TRBV13 with TRBJ2-7, with D maybe TRBD2 (7 bases). Trimming took off 6 bases at V and 2 bases at J, with 20 bases between the two ends. Germline V gene lookup returns CDR1 PRHDT and CDR2 FYEKMQ (reference sequence). The CDR3 extends over 16 amino acids. The CDR3 DNA sequence: TGTGCCAGCAGTTTACTTTCGGGGGGCGCCGCCTACGAGCAGTACTTC. It codes for CASSLLSGGAAYEQYF.

V is TRBV2 and J is TRBJ2-5; TRBD2 matches 15 bases. Germline CDR1 and CDR2: SNHLY and FYNNEI. With 6 bases clipped from V and 5 bases from J, the junction kept 7 bases outside the gene matches. This CDR3 comprises 16 residues. The CDR3 sequence: CASRVGLAGGRETQYF. For the CDR3, the DNA is TGTGCCAGCAGAGTCGGACTAGCGGGAGGGCGGGAGACCCAGTACTTC.

This chain uses TRBV7-8 with TRBJ2-4; D possibly corresponds to TRBD2 (5 bases). The CDR3 sequence is 14 residues long. Germline CDR1 SGHVS, CDR2 FQNEAQ. V was clipped by 6 bases and J by 6 bases, with 15 bases between them. The CDR3 loop reads CASRSLEEVNIQYF. Written as DNA, the CDR3 is TGTGCCAGCAGATCCCTCGAGGAGGTAAACATTCAGTACTTC. Filled out from reference TRBV7-8 and TRBJ2-4, the complete variable domain reads GAGVSQSPRYKVAKRGQDVALRCDPISGHVSLFWYQQALGQGPEFLTYFQNEAQLDKSGLPSDRFFAERPEGSVSTLKIQRTQQEDSAVYLCASRSLEEVNIQYFGAGTRLSVL.

The rearrangement uses TRBV5-6 and TRBJ1-5; TRBD1 might be the D (5 bases). Germline values: CDR1 SGHDT, CDR2 YYEEEE. This CDR3 has 13 amino acids. Trimming cost V 4 bases and J 8 bases, with 13 bases left between them. The CDR3 coding sequence is TGTGCCAGCAGCATGGGGGGGATCGAGCCCCAGCATTTT. Its translation is CASSMGGIEPQHF. Together with reference TRBV5-6 and TRBJ1-5, the CDR3 gives the full variable domain: DAGVTQSPTHLIKTRGQQVTLRCSPKSGHDTVSWYQQALGQGPQFIFQYYEEEERQRGNFPDRFSGHQFPNYSSELNVNALLLGDSALYLCASSMGGIEPQHFGDGTRLSIL.

This clone was seen once. V and J are TRBV2 and TRBJ2-7; 10 bases match TRBD1. V shed 6 bases, J shed 3 bases, and the junction held 8 bases outside the gene matches. CDR1 is SNHLY, CDR2 FYNNEI, per germline. The CDR3 consists of 15 residues. CDR3 region: CASRDPGQGNYEQYF. The DNA for the CDR3 is TGTGCCAGCAGGGACCCGGGACAGGGGAACTACGAGCAGTACTTC. The entire variable domain, with the rest obtained from reference TRBV2 and TRBJ2-7, is as follows: EPEVTQTPSHQVTQMGQEVILRCVPISNHLYFYWYRQILGQKVEFLVSFYNNEISEKSEIFDDQFSVERPDGSNFTLKIRSTKLEDSAMYFCASRDPGQGNYEQYFGPGTRLTVT.

V is TRBV2 and J is TRBJ2-2, with 9 bases aligning to TRBD1. The CDR3 sequence is 17 residues long. The germline CDR1 and CDR2 sequences are SNHLY and FYNNEI. After removal of 6 bases from V and 5 bases from J, the junction contained 13 bases not matched to a gene. CDR3 coding DNA: TGTGCCAGCAGAGGACAGGGGCCTCCCCGGATTACCGGGGAGCTGTTTTTT. Protein product: CASRGQGPPRITGELFF.

V and J are TRBV4-1 and TRBJ2-5; maybe TRBD1 (6 bases). Germline CDR1 and CDR2: MGHRA and YSYEKL. The V end lost 4 bases, the J end lost 5 bases, and 14 bases lay between the germline ends. This CDR3 contains 14 residues. The CDR3 loop is CASSPFGGGETQYF. In DNA form, the CDR3 reads TGCGCCAGCAGCCCTTTTGGGGGCGGGGAGACCCAGTACTTC.

CDR3 sequence: CASRTSFAGELFF. The CDR3, as DNA: TGTGCCAGCAGGACTAGCTTCGCCGGGGAGCTGTTTTTT. The genes are TRBV2 and TRBJ2-2; 7 bases line up with TRBD2. The V gene's germline CDR1 is SNHLY and CDR2 FYNNEI. With 6 bases clipped from V and 6 bases from J, the junction kept 4 bases outside the gene matches. The CDR3 is 13 residues long.

The J gene is TRBJ2-3, the V gene TRBV29-1; 7 nucleotides line up with TRBD1. Germline V CDR1 and CDR2: SQVTM, ANQGSEA. V gave up 1 base and J gave up 0 bases; unmatched junction bases: 4. CDR3 length: 15 residues. CDR3 DNA sequence: TGCAGCGTTGAAGCCCCGGACAGGAGCACAGATACGCAGTATTTT. It encodes CSVEAPDRSTDTQYF.

This chain connects TRBV15 to TRBJ2-7; TRBD2 matches at 9 bases. Germline CDR1 is LNHNV and CDR2 is YYDKDF (reference sequence). V lost 4 bases and J lost 4; bases outside the gene matches: 14. The CDR3 is made up of 17 amino acids. The CDR3 sequence: CATSKNLIAGDKYEQYF. In DNA, the CDR3 is TGTGCCACCAGCAAAAACCTCATAGCGGGAGACAAGTACGAGCAGTACTTC.

V usage is TRBV10-2 and J usage is TRBJ2-7; TRBD2 matches at 12 bases. Germline CDR1 reads WSHSY; CDR2 reads SAAADI. The junction had 7 bases not matched to a gene; V was cut back by 3 bases and J by 4 bases. The CDR3 is 16 residues long. For the CDR3, the DNA is TGCGCCAGCAGTGAAGAACTAGCGGGAGGCCCATACGAGCAGTACTTC. It codes for CASSEELAGGPYEQYF.